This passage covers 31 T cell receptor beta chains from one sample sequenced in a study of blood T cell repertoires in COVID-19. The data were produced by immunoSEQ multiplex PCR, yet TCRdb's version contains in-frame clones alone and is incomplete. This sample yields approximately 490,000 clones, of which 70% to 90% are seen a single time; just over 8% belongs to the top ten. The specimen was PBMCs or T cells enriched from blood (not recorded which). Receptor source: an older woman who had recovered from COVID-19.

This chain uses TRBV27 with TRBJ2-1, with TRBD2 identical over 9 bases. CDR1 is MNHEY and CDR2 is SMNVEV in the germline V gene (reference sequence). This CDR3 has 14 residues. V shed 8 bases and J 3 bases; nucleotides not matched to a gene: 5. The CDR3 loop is CASFSGGIYNEQFF. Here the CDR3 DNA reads TGTGCCAGCTTTAGCGGGGGAATCTACAATGAGCAGTTCTTC.

CDR3 amino acids: CASKGGQAEKLFF. Here the CDR3 DNA reads TGTGCCAGCAAAGGAGGCCAGGCTGAAAAACTGTTTTTT. The chain recombines TRBV2 with TRBJ1-4, with unresolved D. V lost 7 bases and J lost 7, with 13 bases in between. The germline V gene encodes CDR1 SNHLY and CDR2 FYNNEI. This CDR3 is 13 amino acids long.

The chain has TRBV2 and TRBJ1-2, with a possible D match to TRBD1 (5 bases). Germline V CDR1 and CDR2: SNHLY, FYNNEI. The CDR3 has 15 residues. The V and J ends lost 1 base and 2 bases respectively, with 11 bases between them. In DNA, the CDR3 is TGTGCCAGCAGTGAAGAGGGGCAGAACAACTATGGCTACACCTTC. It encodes CASSEEGQNNYGYTF. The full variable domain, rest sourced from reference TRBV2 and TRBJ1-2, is EPEVTQTPSHQVTQMGQEVILRCVPISNHLYFYWYRQILGQKVEFLVSFYNNEISEKSEIFDDQFSVERPDGSNFTLKIRSTKLEDSAMYFCASSEEGQNNYGYTFGSGTRLTVV.

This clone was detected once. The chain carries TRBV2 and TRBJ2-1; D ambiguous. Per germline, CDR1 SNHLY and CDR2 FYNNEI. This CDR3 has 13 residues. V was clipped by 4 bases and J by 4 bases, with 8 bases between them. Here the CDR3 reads CASSAGRYNEQFF. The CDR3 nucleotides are TGTGCCAGCAGTGCCGGCAGGTACAATGAGCAGTTCTTC.

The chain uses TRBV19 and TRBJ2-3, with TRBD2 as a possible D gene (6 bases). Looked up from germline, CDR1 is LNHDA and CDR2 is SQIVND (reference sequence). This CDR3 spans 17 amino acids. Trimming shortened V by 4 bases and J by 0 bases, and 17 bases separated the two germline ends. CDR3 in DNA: TGTGCCAGTAGTACCGGTACGGGGGTCCTTAGCACAGATACGCAGTATTTT. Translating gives CASSTGTGVLSTDTQYF. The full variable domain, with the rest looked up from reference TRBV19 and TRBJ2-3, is DGGITQSPKYLFRKEGQNVTLSCEQNLNHDAMYWYRQDPGQGLRLIYYSQIVNDFQKGDIAEGYSVSREKKESFPLTVTSAQKNPTAFYLCASSTGTGVLSTDTQYFGPGTRLTVL.

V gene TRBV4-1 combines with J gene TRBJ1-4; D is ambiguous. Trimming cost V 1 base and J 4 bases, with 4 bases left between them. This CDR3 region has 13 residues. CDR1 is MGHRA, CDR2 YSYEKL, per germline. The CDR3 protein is CASSQVLNEKLFF. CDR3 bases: TGCGCCAGCAGCCAAGTCCTTAATGAAAAACTGTTTTTT.

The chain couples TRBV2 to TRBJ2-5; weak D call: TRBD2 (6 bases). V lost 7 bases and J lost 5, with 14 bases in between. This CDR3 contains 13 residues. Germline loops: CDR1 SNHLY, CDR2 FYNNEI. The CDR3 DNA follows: TGTGCCAGCACCCGGGACTCCGCCGAGACCCAGTACTTC. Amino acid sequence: CASTRDSAETQYF.

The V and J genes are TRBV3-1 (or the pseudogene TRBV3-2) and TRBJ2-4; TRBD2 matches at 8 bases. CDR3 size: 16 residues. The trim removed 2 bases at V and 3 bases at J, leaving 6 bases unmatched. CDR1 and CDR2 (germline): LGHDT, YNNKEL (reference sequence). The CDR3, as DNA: TGTGCCAGCAGCCAACGGGGGGGCTTTAGCAAAAACATTCAGTACTTC. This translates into CASSQRGGFSKNIQYF.

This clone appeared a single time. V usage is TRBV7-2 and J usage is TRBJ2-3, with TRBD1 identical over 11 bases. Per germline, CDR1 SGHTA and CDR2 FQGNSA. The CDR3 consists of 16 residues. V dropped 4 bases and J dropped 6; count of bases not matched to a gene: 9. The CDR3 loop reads CASSSRTGGLYDTQYF. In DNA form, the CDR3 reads TGTGCCAGCAGCTCTCGGACAGGGGGCTTATATGATACGCAGTATTTT.

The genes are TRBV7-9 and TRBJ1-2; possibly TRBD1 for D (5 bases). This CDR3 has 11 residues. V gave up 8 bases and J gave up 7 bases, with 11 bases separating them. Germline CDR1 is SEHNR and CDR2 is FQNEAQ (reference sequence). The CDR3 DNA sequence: TGTGCCAGCCTTGGGGCGGTTGGCTACACCTTC. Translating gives CASLGAVGYTF.

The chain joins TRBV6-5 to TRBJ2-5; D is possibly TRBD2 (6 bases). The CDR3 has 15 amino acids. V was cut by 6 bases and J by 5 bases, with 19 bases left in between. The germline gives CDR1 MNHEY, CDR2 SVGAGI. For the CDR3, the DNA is TGTGCCAGCAGGGGAGGACTCGGAAGGTCGGAGACCCAGTACTTC. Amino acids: CASRGGLGRSETQYF.

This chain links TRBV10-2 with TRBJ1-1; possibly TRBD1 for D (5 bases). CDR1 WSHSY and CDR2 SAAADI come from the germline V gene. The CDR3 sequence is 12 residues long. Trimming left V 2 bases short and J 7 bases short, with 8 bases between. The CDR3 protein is CASSEGGIEAFF. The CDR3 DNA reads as TGCGCCAGCAGTGAGGGGGGGATTGAAGCTTTCTTT.

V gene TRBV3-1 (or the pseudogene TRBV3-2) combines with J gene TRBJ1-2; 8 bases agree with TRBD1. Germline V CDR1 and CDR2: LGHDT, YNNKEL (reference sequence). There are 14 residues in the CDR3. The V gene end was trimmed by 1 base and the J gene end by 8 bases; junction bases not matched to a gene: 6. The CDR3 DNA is TGTGCCAGCAGCCAAGGTCAGGGGGCGGTAGGCTACACCTTC. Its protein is CASSQGQGAVGYTF.

The CDR3 is CASSIGASGATGELFF. CDR3 DNA: TGTGCCAGTAGTATAGGGGCTAGCGGGGCAACCGGGGAGCTGTTTTTT. This rearrangement joins TRBV19 to TRBJ2-2; 9 bases line up with TRBD2. Germline lookup yields CDR1 LNHDA and CDR2 SQIVND (reference sequence). The CDR3 length is 16 residues. J gave up 5 bases and V 1 base, and 5 bases lay outside the gene matches. Looking up the rest from reference TRBV19 and TRBJ2-2 gives the full variable domain: DGGITQSPKYLFRKEGQNVTLSCEQNLNHDAMYWYRQDPGQGLRLIYYSQIVNDFQKGDIAEGYSVSREKKESFPLTVTSAQKNPTAFYLCASSIGASGATGELFFGEGSRLTVL.

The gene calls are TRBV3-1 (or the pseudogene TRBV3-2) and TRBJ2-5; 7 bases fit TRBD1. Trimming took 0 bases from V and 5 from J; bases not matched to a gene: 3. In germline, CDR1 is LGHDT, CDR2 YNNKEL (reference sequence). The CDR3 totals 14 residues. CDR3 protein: CASSQDTGAETQYF. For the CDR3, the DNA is TGTGCCAGCAGCCAAGATACAGGGGCCGAGACCCAGTACTTC.

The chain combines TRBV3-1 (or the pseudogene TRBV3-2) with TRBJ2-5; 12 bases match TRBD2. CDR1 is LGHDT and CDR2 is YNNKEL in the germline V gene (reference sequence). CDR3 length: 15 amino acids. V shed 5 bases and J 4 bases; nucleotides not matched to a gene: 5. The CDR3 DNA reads TGTGCCAGCAGCGCCGGGACTAGCGGGCCAGAGACCCAGTACTTC. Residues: CASSAGTSGPETQYF.

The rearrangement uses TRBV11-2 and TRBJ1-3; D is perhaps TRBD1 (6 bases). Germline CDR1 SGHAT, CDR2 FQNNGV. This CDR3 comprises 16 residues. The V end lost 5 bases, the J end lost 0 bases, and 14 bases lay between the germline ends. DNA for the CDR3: TGTGCCAGCAGCCAAAGACAGGCGACCTCTGGAAACACCATATATTTT. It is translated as CASSQRQATSGNTIYF.

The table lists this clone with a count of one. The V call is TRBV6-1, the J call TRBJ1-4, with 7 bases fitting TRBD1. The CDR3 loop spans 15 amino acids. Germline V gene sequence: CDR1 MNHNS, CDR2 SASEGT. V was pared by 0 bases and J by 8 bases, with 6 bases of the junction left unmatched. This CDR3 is CASSEALSGGEKLFF. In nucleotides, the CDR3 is TGTGCCAGCAGTGAAGCGCTTTCAGGGGGGGAAAAACTGTTTTTT.

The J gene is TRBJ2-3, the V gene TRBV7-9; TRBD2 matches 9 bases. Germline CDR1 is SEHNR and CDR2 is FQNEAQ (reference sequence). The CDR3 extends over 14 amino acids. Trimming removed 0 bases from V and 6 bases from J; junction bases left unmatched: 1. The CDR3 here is CASSLALAGDTQYF. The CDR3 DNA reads TGTGCCAGCAGCTTAGCCCTAGCGGGGGATACGCAGTATTTT.

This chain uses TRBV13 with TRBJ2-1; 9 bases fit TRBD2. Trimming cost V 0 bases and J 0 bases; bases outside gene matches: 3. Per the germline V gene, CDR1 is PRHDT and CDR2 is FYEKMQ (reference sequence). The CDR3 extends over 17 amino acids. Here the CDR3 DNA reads TGTGCCAGCAGCTTAGGCGGGCGGGGGGGCTCCTACAATGAGCAGTTCTTC. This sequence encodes CASSLGGRGGSYNEQFF.

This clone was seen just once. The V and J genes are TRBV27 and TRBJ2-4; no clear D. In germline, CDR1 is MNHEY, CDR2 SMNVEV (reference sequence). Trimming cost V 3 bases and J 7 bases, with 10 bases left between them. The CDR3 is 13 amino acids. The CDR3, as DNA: TGTGCCAGCAGTTTGTTTAACGGGAACATTCAGTACTTC. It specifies CASSLFNGNIQYF.

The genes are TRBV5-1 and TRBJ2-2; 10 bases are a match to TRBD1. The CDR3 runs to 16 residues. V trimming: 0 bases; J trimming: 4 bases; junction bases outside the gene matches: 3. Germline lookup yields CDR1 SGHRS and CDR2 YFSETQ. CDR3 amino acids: CASSLEGQGITGELFF. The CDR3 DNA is TGCGCCAGCAGCTTGGAGGGACAGGGGATCACCGGGGAGCTGTTTTTT. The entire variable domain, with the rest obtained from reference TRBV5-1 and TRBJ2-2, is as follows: KAGVTQTPRYLIKTRGQQVTLSCSPISGHRSVSWYQQTPGQGLQFLFEYFSETQRNKGNFPGRFSGRQFSNSRSEMNVSTLELGDSALYLCASSLEGQGITGELFFGEGSRLTVL.

CDR3 DNA: TGTGCCAGCAGCTTAGCTAGGATAATCACAGATACGCAGTATTTT. Its protein product is CASSLARIITDTQYF. The J gene is TRBJ2-3, the V gene TRBV11-3; D is unresolved. CDR1 and CDR2 from the germline V gene are SGHNT and YENEEA. V was trimmed by 1 base and J by 2 bases, leaving 10 bases between them. There are 15 residues in the CDR3.

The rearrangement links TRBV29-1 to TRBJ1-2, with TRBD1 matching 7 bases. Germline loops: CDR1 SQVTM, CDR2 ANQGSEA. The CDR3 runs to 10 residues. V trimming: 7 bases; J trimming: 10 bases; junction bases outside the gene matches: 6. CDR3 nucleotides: TGCAGCGCCCGGCAGGGGGACTACACCTTC. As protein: CSARQGDYTF.

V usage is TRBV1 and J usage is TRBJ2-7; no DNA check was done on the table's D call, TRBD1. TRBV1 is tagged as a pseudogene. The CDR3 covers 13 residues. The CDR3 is CTSSHDRGGEQYV. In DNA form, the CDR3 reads TGCACCAGCAGCCACGACAGGGGTGGAGAGCAGTACGTC.

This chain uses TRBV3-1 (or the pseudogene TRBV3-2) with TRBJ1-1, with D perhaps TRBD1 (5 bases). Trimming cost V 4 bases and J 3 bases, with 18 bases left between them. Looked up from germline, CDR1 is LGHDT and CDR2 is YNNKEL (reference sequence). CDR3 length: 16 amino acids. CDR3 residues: CASSPSGGFRDTEAFF. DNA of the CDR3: TGTGCCAGCAGCCCAAGCGGGGGGTTTAGGGACACTGAAGCTTTCTTT.

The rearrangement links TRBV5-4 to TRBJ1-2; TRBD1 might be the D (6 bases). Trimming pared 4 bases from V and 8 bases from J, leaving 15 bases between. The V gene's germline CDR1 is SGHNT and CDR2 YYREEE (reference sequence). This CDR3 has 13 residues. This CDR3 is CASSQRGGVGYTF. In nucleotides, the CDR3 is TGTGCCAGCAGCCAACGAGGGGGTGTCGGCTACACCTTC.

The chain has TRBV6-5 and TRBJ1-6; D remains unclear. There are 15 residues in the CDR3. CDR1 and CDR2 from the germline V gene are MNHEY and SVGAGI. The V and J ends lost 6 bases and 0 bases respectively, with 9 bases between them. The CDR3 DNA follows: TGTGCCAGCAGCCGACTGGGCTCCTATAATTCACCCCTCCACTTT. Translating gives CASSRLGSYNSPLHF.

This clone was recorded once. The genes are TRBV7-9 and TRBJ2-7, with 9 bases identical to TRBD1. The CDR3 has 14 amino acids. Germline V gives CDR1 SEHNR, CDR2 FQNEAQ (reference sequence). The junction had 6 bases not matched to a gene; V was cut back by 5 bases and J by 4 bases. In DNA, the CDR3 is TGTGCCAGCAGCCACCGGGACAGGGATTACGAGCAGTACTTC. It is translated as CASSHRDRDYEQYF.

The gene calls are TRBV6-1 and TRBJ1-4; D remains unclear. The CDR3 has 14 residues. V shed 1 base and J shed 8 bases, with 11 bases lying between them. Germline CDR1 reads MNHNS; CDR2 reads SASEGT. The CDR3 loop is CASSEGTTGEKLFF. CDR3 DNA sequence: TGTGCCAGCAGTGAAGGGACTACGGGCGAAAAACTGTTTTTT.

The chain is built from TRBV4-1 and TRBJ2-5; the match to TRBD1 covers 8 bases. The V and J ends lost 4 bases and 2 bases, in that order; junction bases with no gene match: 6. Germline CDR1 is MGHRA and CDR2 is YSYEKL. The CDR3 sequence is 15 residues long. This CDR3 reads CASSRRTGQQETQYF. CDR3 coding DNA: TGCGCCAGCAGCCGCAGGACAGGGCAGCAAGAGACCCAGTACTTC.